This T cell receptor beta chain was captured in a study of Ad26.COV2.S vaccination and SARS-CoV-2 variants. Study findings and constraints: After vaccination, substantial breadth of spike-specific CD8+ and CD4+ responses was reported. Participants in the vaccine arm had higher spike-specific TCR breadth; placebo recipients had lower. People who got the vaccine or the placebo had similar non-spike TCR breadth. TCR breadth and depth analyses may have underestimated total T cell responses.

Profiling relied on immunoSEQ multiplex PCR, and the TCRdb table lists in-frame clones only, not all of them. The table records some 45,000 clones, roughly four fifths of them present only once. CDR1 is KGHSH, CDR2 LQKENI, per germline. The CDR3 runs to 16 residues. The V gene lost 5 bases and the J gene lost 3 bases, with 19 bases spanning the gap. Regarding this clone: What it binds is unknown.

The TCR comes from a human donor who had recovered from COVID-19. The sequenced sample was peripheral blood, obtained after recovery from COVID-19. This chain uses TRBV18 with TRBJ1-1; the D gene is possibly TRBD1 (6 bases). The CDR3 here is CASSSRQAGFDTEAFF. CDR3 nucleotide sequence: TGTGCCAGCTCATCAAGACAGGCGGGGTTCGACACTGAAGCTTTCTTT. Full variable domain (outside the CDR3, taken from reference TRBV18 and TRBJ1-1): NAGVMQNPRHLVRRRGQEARLRCSPMKGHSHVYWYRQLPEEGLKFMVYLQKENIIDESGMPKERFSAEFPKEGPSILRIQQVVRGDSAAYFCASSSRQAGFDTEAFFGQGTRLTVV.